The rows below give T cell receptor beta chains drawn from one sample of a study of T cells after yellow fever vaccination. From the 5' RACE reads, TCRdb called clonotypes with MiXCR, one entry per CDR3 protein. The sample lists approximately 550,000 distinct CDR3 sequences; 13% were seen once. The sample in question was PBMCs, obtained on the day of the yellow fever booster vaccination. These receptors were taken from a man under 40 who received the YFV17D yellow fever vaccine. The CDR3 runs from the conserved cysteine through the conserved F or W.

V gene	J gene	CDR3 length	CDR3 protein
TRBV12-3/TRBV12-4	TRBJ1-6	14	CASSFNGGDSPLHF
TRBV20-1	TRBJ1-2	15	CSARPLGQGLYGYTF
TRBV29-1	TRBJ2-5	14	CSVVPLVAKETLYF
TRBV5-1	TRBJ2-3	14	CASSFGQGTDTQYF
TRBV18	TRBJ2-7	11	CASSVLNEQYF
TRBV27	TRBJ2-7	14	CASSGGSRPYEQYF
TRBV5-1	TRBJ2-7	14	CASSKDRGAYEQYF
TRBV5-1	TRBJ2-5	15	CASSLGGGRRETQYF
TRBV5-1	TRBJ2-7	13	CASRDRLQYEQYF
TRBV6-2/TRBV6-3	TRBJ2-7	11	CASRRAHEQYF
TRBV24-1	TRBJ2-5	16	CATSDFVRGSGETQYF
TRBV30	TRBJ1-2	13	CAWSVGLQTAYTF
TRBV14	TRBJ2-5	14	CASSQASTRETQYF
TRBV7-2	TRBJ2-7	16	CASSQRSGESNYEQYF
TRBV20-1	TRBJ2-4	12	CSADGRENIQYF
TRBV5-1	TRBJ2-5	15	CASRFRDVPNETQYF
TRBV27	TRBJ1-1	14	CASSLATPNTEAFF
TRBV6-2/TRBV6-3	TRBJ1-1	12	CASSYETGSAFF
TRBV3-1	TRBJ2-1	15	CASSRTPGLPNEQFF
TRBV6-2/TRBV6-3	TRBJ2-1	20	CASSYPRDSVEREIYNEQFF
TRBV12-3/TRBV12-4	TRBJ2-1	12	CASRRMTNEQFF
TRBV7-2	TRBJ1-6	16	CASSFRGTAEGSPLHF
TRBV11-2	TRBJ2-4	17	CASSFPSRTLAKNIQYF
TRBV20-1	TRBJ1-2	14	CSAFLGQGDYGYTF
TRBV20-1	TRBJ2-2	15	CSASRMEKRTGELFF
TRBV4-3	TRBJ2-5	16	CASSQGPAGGGETQYF
TRBV20-1	TRBJ1-5	14	CGARRSSSNQPQHF
TRBV7-2	TRBJ1-1	14	CASSFLTGFLEAFF
TRBV20-1	TRBJ2-2	13	CSARGAETGELFF
TRBV19	TRBJ1-5	17	CASRRGQADFVNQPQHF
TRBV7-2	TRBJ2-1	16	CASSSVAVRVRNEQFF
TRBV29-1	TRBJ2-1	10	CSVLIVEQFF
TRBV20-1	TRBJ2-3	13	CSAYQRFTDTQYF
TRBV25-1	TRBJ1-5	13	CASSEGDLQPQHF
TRBV11-2	TRBJ2-1	15	CASSRQGSRANEQFF
TRBV20-1	TRBJ2-3	15	CSAAIAAVGTDTQYF